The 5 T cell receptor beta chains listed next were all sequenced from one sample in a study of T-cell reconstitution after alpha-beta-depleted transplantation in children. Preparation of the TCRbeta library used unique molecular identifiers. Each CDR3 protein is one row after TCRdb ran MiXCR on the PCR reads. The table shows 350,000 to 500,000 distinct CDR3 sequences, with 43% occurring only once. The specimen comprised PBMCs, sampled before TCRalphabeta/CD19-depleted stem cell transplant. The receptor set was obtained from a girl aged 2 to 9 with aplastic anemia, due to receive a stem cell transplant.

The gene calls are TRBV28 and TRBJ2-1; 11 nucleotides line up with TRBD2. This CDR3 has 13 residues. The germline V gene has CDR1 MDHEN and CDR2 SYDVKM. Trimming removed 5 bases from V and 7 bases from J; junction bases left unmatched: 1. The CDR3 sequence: CASSGTSGNEQFF. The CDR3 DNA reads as TGTGCCAGCAGTGGGACTAGCGGAAATGAGCAGTTCTTC.

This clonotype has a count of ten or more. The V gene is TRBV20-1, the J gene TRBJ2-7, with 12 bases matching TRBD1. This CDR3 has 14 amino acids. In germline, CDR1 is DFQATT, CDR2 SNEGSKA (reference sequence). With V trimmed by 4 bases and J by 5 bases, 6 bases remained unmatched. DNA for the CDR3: TGCAGTGCTACCCGGGACAGGGGGCGAAACGAGCAGTACTTC. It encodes CSATRDRGRNEQYF.

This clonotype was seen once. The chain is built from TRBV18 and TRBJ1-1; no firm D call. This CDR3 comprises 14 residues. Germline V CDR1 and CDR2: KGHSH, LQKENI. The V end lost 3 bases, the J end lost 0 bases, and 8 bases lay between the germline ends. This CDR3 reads CASSPLEMNTEAFF. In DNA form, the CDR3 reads TGTGCCAGCTCACCTTTGGAAATGAACACTGAAGCTTTCTTT.

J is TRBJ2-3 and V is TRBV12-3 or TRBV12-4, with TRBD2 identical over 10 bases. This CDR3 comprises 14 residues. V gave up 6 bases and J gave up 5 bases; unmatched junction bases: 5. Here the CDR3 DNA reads TGTGCCAGCAGCCGCCGACTAGCGGGAGATACGCAGTATTTT. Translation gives CASSRRLAGDTQYF.

The CDR3 region is CASSLRPGKGELFF. Written as DNA, the CDR3 is TGTGCCAGCAGCTTAAGGCCAGGGAAAGGGGAGCTGTTTTTT. The genes are TRBV7-2 and TRBJ2-2; weak D call: TRBD1 (5 bases). The CDR3 covers 14 residues. Germline V lookup: CDR1 SGHTA, CDR2 FQGNSA. V dropped 2 bases and J dropped 8 bases, with 12 bases sitting between them.